This T cell receptor beta chain was obtained from a study of blood T cell repertoires in COVID-19. Study overall: T cells, B-cell-depleted T cells, or PBMCs provided the cDNA or gDNA that served as material.

This table comes from immunoSEQ multiplex PCR, and its TCRdb copy is limited to in-frame clones, with some not included. Among tens of thousands of clones, 80% to 85% were seen once, and the ten largest hold 25% to 30%. The CDR3 sequence is 13 residues long. V was cut by 6 bases and J by 8 bases, with 14 bases left in between. The clonotype was recovered from a human donor in a cohort sampled during active COVID-19. V and J are TRBV12-3 or TRBV12-4 and TRBJ1-3, with D perhaps matching TRBD1 (6 bases). The sample taken for sequencing was peripheral blood. The CDR3 DNA reads TGTGCCAGCAGCCCCCTACAGGGACACACCATATATTTT. Translated, it gives CASSPLQGHTIYF.